These 21 T cell receptor beta chains came from one sample sequenced in a study of T cell responses to AZD1222 COVID-19 vaccine. Sequenced by immunoSEQ multiplex PCR; TCRdb stores in-frame clones only, minus some. Of 120,000 to 150,000 clones in the sample, around 93% were seen once. The sample here was peripheral blood, taken on day 0 of AZD1222 vaccination. These receptors were taken from an adult in good health.

The chain combines TRBV28 with TRBJ1-5; D is ambiguous. The V and J ends lost 6 bases and 2 bases respectively, with 14 bases between them. Germline CDR1 and CDR2: MDHEN and SYDVKM. CDR3 size: 15 residues. CDR3 bases: TGTGCCAGCAGCTCGACTCTGGCACGCAATCAGCCCCAGCATTTT. Translated: CASSSTLARNQPQHF.

The chain links TRBV18 to TRBJ1-1; 11 bases agree with TRBD1. The CDR3 loop spans 18 amino acids. The ends lost 3 bases at V and 0 bases at J; junction bases unmatched: 9. CDR1 and CDR2 from the germline V gene are KGHSH and LQKENI. CDR3 coding DNA: TGTGCCAGCTCACCGTCCGGGACAGGGGGGTGGATGAACACTGAAGCTTTCTTT. It translates to CASSPSGTGGWMNTEAFF.

The genes are TRBV7-2 and TRBJ1-1; D is unresolved. Germline CDR1 is SGHTA and CDR2 is FQGNSA. The CDR3 length is 13 residues. With 8 bases removed from V and 3 bases from J, the gap between germline ends came to 13 bases. CDR3 DNA: TGTGCCAGCGGCCTGGTGCCCTACACTGAAGCTTTCTTT. Translating it yields CASGLVPYTEAFF.

V usage is TRBV6-2 or TRBV6-3 and J usage is TRBJ2-1; perhaps TRBD1 as D (6 bases). V lost 6 bases and J lost 0, with 15 bases in between. The CDR3 length is 16 residues. CDR1 and CDR2 from the germline V gene are MNHEY and SVGEGT. CDR3 bases: TGTGCCAGCAGCCGCTTTAGGGGGTCCTCCTACAATGAGCAGTTCTTC. As protein: CASSRFRGSSYNEQFF.

The rearrangement links TRBV5-5 to TRBJ1-6, with D hard to call. V lost 4 bases and J 10 bases, leaving 18 bases between the germline ends. The CDR3 has 15 residues. Germline V gene lookup returns CDR1 SGHKS and CDR2 YYEKEE (reference sequence). The CDR3 loop reads CASSQLSIGSSPLHF. The CDR3 DNA is TGTGCCAGCAGCCAGTTATCCATTGGGTCCTCACCCCTCCACTTT.

The chain links TRBV7-3 to TRBJ1-1; D is perhaps TRBD1 (5 bases). Deletions cut 2 bases from V and 3 bases from J, with 13 bases between. The CDR3 sequence is 15 residues long. Germline CDR1 reads SGHTA; CDR2 reads FQGTGA. The CDR3 DNA reads as TGTGCCAGCAGCTTACTTGGCTGGGGGGACACTGAAGCTTTCTTT. This encodes CASSLLGWGDTEAFF.

This clone was counted between two and nine times. The chain combines TRBV27 with TRBJ1-4; D is uncertain. Germline V gene data show CDR1 as MNHEY and CDR2 as SMNVEV (reference sequence). CDR3 length: 11 amino acids. With 11 bases removed from V and 10 bases from J, the gap between germline ends came to 14 bases. The CDR3 DNA sequence: TGTGCCCGACGAGGGTCCGTAAAACTGTTTTTT. Translating gives CARRGSVKLFF.

The rearrangement uses TRBV19 and TRBJ2-1, with D maybe TRBD1 (5 bases). CDR3 length: 13 residues. Between the trimmed V and J ends, which lost 5 bases and 7 bases, there was a span of 12 bases. Germline CDR1 is LNHDA and CDR2 is SQIVND (reference sequence). This CDR3 reads CASSLTSGNEQFF. Here the CDR3 DNA reads TGTGCCAGTAGTCTGACCTCAGGGAATGAGCAGTTCTTC.

The chain combines TRBV5-4 with TRBJ2-5; 7 bases map to TRBD2. The V gene end was trimmed by 8 bases and the J gene end by 3 bases; junction bases not matched to a gene: 10. Germline loops: CDR1 SGHNT, CDR2 YYREEE (reference sequence). CDR3 length: 14 amino acids. CDR3 nucleotide sequence: TGTGCCAGTCATCCGGGACTATCCAAAGAGACCCAGTACTTC. Its protein product is CASHPGLSKETQYF.

This chain connects TRBV14 to TRBJ2-1; D is undetermined. The germline V gene has CDR1 SGHDN and CDR2 FVKESK. This CDR3 comprises 16 residues. The V and J ends lost 1 base and 0 bases respectively, with 10 bases between them. DNA of the CDR3: TGTGCCAGCAGCCAAGTTCTTCTAAGCTCCTACAATGAGCAGTTCTTC. Its protein product is CASSQVLLSSYNEQFF.

The V and J genes are TRBV2 and TRBJ1-5; tentatively, D is TRBD1 (5 bases). Trimming cost V 7 bases and J 7 bases, with 11 bases left between them. Germline values: CDR1 SNHLY, CDR2 FYNNEI. The CDR3 extends over 12 amino acids. The CDR3 nucleotides read TGTGCCAGCATGGGAGGGGTACAGCCCCAGCATTTT. Protein: CASMGGVQPQHF.

The genes are TRBV5-5 and TRBJ2-1, with D perhaps TRBD2 (6 bases). The CDR3 extends over 19 amino acids. V lost 0 bases and J 0 bases, leaving 19 bases between the germline ends. Per germline, CDR1 SGHKS and CDR2 YYEKEE (reference sequence). The CDR3 nucleotides are TGTGCCAGCAGCTTGGCCTTGGGGACTTCCGCTAGCTCCTACAATGAGCAGTTCTTC. Translated, it gives CASSLALGTSASSYNEQFF.

This clone was recorded only once. The chain is built from TRBV28 and TRBJ2-1; TRBD2 aligns across 10 bases. The CDR3 has 17 residues. Germline CDR1 is MDHEN and CDR2 is SYDVKM. V trimming: 7 bases; J trimming: 3 bases; junction bases outside the gene matches: 12. The CDR3 DNA is TGTGCCAGCATAGGTAGCGGGGGGACAACACTCTACAATGAGCAGTTCTTC. Its protein is CASIGSGGTTLYNEQFF.

The chain carries TRBV6-5 and TRBJ1-2; D ambiguous. Per germline, CDR1 MNHEY and CDR2 SVGAGI. V gave up 8 bases and J gave up 4 bases, with 11 bases separating them. This CDR3 is built from 12 residues. The CDR3 spells CASGGFGYGYTF. CDR3 sequence (DNA): TGTGCCAGCGGCGGTTTCGGCTATGGCTACACCTTC.

This clone showed up just a few times. Within the sample, other DNA sequences also encode this same CDR3. V is TRBV18 and J is TRBJ2-5, with D unclear. Germline CDR1 KGHSH, CDR2 LQKENI. CDR3 length: 12 amino acids. Between the trimmed V and J ends, which lost 2 bases and 5 bases, there was a span of 6 bases. CDR3 coding DNA: TGTGCCAGCTCACCAGGTCGGGAGACCCAGTACTTC. Translated: CASSPGRETQYF.

The V gene is TRBV24-1, the J gene TRBJ2-7; TRBD1 aligns across 11 bases. Germline trimming cut 7 bases from V and 3 bases from J; bases unmatched to any gene: 7. CDR3 length equals 15 residues. Germline V gene data show CDR1 as KGHDR and CDR2 as SFDVKD. The DNA for the CDR3 is TGTGCCACCAGCAGCCCCGGGACAGGGGGCTACGAGCAGTACTTC. This translates into CATSSPGTGGYEQYF.

The rearrangement uses TRBV18 and TRBJ1-3; no definite D call. Trimming removed 3 bases from V and 0 bases from J, with 6 bases in between. CDR1 and CDR2 from the germline V gene are KGHSH and LQKENI. The CDR3 loop spans 14 amino acids. Here the CDR3 reads CASSPNSSGNTIYF. The CDR3 DNA sequence: TGTGCCAGCTCACCTAACAGCTCTGGAAACACCATATATTTT.

The rearrangement links TRBV19 to TRBJ1-5; D is uncertain. CDR3 length: 17 amino acids. The V end was cut by 3 bases, the J end by 0 bases, with 15 bases between. Germline CDR1 is LNHDA and CDR2 is SQIVND (reference sequence). The CDR3 is CASSISRHTLSNQPQHF. The CDR3 DNA is TGTGCCAGTAGTATCAGCCGCCACACCCTTAGCAATCAGCCCCAGCATTTT. The entire variable domain, with the rest obtained from reference TRBV19 and TRBJ1-5, is as follows: DGGITQSPKYLFRKEGQNVTLSCEQNLNHDAMYWYRQDPGQGLRLIYYSQIVNDFQKGDIAEGYSVSREKKESFPLTVTSAQKNPTAFYLCASSISRHTLSNQPQHFGDGTRLSIL.

CDR3 nucleotide sequence: TGTGCCAGCACCTACGGGGGGGGACTCTACAATGAGCAGTTCTTC. Amino acids: CASTYGGGLYNEQFF. The chain joins TRBV6-1 to TRBJ2-1; TRBD2 matches 8 bases. This CDR3 spans 15 amino acids. Germline V gene data show CDR1 as MNHNS and CDR2 as SASEGT. The ends lost 7 bases at V and 3 bases at J; junction bases unmatched: 8.

V is TRBV9 and J is TRBJ2-3; no clear D gene. The CDR3 sequence is 16 residues long. The V end lost 0 bases, the J end lost 2 bases, and 13 bases lay between the germline ends. Germline assignment: CDR1 SGDLS and CDR2 YYNGEE. The CDR3 nucleotides read TGTGCCAGCAGCGTAGCCCCGGGTCAACACACAGATACGCAGTATTTT. Translated: CASSVAPGQHTDTQYF.

This chain links TRBV19 with TRBJ2-3, with D unclear. V dropped 6 bases and J dropped 0 bases, with 16 bases sitting between them. The V gene's germline CDR1 is LNHDA and CDR2 SQIVND (reference sequence). The CDR3 covers 16 residues. DNA of the CDR3: TGTGCCAGTAGATTTTCAGTGTGGCGGAGCACAGATACGCAGTATTTT. It translates to CASRFSVWRSTDTQYF.